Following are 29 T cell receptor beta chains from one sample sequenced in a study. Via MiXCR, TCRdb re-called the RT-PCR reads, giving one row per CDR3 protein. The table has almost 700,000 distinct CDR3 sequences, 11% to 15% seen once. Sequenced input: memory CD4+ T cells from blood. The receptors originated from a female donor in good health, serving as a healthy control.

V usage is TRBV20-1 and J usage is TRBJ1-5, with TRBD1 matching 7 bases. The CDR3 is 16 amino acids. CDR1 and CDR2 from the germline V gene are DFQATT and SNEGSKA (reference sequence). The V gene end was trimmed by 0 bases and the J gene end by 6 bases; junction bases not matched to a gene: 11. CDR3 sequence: CSARDVETGAGQPQHF. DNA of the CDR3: TGCAGTGCTAGAGATGTCGAAACAGGGGCGGGTCAGCCCCAGCATTTT.

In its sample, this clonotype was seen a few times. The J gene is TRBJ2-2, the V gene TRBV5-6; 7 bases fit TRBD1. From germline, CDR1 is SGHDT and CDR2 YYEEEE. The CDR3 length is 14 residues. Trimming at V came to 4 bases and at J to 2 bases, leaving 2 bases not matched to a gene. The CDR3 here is CASSRGLNTGELFF. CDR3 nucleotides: TGTGCCAGCAGCAGGGGGCTCAACACCGGGGAGCTGTTTTTT.

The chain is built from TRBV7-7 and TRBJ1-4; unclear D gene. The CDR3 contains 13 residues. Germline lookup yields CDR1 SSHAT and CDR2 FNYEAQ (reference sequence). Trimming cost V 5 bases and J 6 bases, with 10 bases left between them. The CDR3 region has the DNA TGTGCCAGCAGCCAGAACTCGGATGAAAAACTGTTTTTT. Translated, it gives CASSQNSDEKLFF.

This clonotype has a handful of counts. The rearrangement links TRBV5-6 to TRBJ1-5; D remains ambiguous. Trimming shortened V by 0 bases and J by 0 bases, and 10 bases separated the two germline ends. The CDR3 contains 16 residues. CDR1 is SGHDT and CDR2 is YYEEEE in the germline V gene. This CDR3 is CASSLGPGDSNQPQHF. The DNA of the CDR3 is TGTGCCAGCAGCTTGGGCCCCGGGGATAGCAATCAGCCCCAGCATTTT.

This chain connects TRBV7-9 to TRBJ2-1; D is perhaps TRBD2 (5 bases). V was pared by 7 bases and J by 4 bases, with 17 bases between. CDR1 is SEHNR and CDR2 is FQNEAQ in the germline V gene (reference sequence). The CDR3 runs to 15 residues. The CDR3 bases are TGTGCCAGCAACCCTGAGCGGAGCCCATACAATGAGCAGTTCTTC. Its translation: CASNPERSPYNEQFF. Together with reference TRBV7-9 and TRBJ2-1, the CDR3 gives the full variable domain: DTGVSQNPRHKITKRGQNVTFRCDPISEHNRLYWYRQTLGQGPEFLTYFQNEAQLEKSRLLSDRFSAERPKGSFSTLEIQRTEQGDSAMYLCASNPERSPYNEQFFGPGTRLTVL.

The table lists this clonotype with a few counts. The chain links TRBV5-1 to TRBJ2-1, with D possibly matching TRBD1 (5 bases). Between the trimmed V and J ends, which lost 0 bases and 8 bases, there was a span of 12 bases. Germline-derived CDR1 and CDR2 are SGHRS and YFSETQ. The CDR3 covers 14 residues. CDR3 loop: CASSLVKGRDEQFF. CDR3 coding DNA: TGCGCCAGCAGCTTGGTCAAGGGCAGGGATGAGCAGTTCTTC.

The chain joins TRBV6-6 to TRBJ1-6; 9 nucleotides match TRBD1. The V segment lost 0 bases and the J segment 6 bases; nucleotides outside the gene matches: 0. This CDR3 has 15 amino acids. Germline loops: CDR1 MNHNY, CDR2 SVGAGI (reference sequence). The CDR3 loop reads CASSYSTGGNSPLHF. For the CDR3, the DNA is TGTGCCAGCAGTTACTCGACAGGGGGTAATTCACCCCTCCACTTT.

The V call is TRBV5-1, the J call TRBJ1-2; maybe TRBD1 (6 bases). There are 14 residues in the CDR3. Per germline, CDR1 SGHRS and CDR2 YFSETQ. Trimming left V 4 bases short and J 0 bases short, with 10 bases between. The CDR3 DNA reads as TGCGCCAGCAGCATAGGACAGACTAACTATGGCTACACCTTC. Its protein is CASSIGQTNYGYTF.

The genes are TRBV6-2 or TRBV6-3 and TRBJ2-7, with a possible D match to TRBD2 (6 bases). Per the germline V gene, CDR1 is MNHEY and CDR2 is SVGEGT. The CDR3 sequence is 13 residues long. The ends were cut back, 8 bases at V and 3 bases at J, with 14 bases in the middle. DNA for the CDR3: TGTGCCAGCGCCGAGGAGGGGATCTACGAGCAGTACTTC. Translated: CASAEEGIYEQYF.

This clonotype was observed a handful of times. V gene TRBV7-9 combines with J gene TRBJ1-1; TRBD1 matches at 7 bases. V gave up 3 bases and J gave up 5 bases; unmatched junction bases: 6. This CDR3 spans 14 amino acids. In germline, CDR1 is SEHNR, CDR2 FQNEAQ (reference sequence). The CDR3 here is CASSFTTGTTEAFF. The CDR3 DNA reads TGTGCCAGCAGCTTCACGACAGGGACGACTGAAGCTTTCTTT.

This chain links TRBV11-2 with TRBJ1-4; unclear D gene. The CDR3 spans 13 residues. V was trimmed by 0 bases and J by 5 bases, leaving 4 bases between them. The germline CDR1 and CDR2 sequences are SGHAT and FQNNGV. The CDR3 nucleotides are TGTGCCAGCAGCTTAGAGCGAAATGAAAAACTGTTTTTT. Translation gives CASSLERNEKLFF.

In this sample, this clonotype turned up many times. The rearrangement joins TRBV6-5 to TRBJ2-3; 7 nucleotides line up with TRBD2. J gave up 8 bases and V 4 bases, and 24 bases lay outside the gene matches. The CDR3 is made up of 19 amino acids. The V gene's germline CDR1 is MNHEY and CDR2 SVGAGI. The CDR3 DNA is TGTGCCAGCAGTTCCCCCGGGCGGGGGAGAGGTTGGCCGATGGGTACGCAGTATTTT. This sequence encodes CASSSPGRGRGWPMGTQYF.

CDR3 region: CATQLQGSGGYTF. The CDR3 nucleotides are TGTGCCACCCAACTACAGGGGTCCGGAGGCTACACCTTC. The J gene is TRBJ1-2, the V gene TRBV27; 7 bases are a match to TRBD1. The CDR3 consists of 13 residues. V lost 10 bases to trimming and J lost 8 bases; unmatched junction nucleotides: 13. Germline CDR1 MNHEY, CDR2 SMNVEV (reference sequence).

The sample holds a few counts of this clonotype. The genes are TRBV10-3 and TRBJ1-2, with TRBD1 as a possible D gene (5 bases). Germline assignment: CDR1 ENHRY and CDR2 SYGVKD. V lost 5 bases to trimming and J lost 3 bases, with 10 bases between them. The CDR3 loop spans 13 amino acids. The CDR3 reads CAISTDKDYGYTF. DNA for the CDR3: TGTGCCATCAGTACGGACAAGGACTATGGCTACACCTTC.

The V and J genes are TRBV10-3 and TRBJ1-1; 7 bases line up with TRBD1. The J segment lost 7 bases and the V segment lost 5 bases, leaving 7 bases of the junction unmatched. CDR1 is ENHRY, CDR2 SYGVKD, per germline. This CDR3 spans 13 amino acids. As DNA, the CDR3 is TGTGCCATCAGTTTCGGACAGGTCCTTGAAGCTTTCTTT. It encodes CAISFGQVLEAFF.

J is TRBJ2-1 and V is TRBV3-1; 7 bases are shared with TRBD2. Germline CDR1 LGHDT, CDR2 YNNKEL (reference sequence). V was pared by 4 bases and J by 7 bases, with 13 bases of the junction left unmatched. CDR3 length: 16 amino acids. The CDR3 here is CASSPLGREKGNEQFF. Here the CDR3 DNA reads TGTGCCAGCAGCCCCCTGGGGCGGGAGAAGGGGAATGAGCAGTTCTTC.

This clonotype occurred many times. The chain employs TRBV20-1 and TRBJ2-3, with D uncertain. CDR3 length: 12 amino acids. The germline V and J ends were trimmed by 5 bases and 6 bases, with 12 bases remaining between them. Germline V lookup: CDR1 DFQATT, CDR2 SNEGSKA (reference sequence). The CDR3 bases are TGCAGTGCTGGAGTCGGTACGGATACGCAGTATTTT. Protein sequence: CSAGVGTDTQYF.

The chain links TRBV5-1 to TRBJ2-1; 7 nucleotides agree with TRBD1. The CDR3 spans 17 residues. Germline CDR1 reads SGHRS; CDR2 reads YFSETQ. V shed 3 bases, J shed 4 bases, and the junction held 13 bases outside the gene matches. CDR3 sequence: CASSSPLTGLGYNEQFF. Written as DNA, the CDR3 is TGCGCCAGCAGCTCGCCACTGACAGGGTTGGGGTACAATGAGCAGTTCTTC.

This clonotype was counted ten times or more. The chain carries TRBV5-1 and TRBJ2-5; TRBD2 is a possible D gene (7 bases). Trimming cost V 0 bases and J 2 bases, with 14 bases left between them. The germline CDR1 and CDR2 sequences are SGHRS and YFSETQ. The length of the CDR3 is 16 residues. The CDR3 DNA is TGCGCCAGCAGCTTGGGAGCCAGGGGACTACAAGAGACCCAGTACTTC. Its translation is CASSLGARGLQETQYF.

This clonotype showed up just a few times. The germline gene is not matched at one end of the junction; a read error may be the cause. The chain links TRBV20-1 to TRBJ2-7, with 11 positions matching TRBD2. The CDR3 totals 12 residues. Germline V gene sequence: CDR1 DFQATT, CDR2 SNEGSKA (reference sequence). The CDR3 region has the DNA TGTAATAGACTAGCGGGAAAGGGGGAGCAGTACTTC. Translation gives CNRLAGKGEQYF.

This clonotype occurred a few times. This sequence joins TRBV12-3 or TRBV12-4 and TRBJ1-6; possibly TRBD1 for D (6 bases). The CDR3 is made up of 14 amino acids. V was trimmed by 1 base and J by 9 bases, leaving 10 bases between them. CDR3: CASSLEQGGSPLHF. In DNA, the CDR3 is TGTGCCAGCAGTTTAGAACAGGGAGGTTCACCCCTCCACTTT.

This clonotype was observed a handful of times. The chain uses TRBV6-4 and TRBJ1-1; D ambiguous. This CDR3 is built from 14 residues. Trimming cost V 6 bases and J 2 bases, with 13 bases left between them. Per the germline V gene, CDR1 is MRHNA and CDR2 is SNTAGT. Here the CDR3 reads CASRDISFNTEAFF. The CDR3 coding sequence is TGTGCCAGCAGAGACATTTCGTTTAACACTGAAGCTTTCTTT.

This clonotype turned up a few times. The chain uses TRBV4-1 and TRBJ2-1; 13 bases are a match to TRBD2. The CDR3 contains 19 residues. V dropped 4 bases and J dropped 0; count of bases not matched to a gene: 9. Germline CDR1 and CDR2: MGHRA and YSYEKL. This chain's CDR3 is CASSLSGLAGLSSYNEQFF. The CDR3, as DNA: TGCGCCAGCAGCCTGTCGGGACTAGCGGGACTATCCTCCTACAATGAGCAGTTCTTC.

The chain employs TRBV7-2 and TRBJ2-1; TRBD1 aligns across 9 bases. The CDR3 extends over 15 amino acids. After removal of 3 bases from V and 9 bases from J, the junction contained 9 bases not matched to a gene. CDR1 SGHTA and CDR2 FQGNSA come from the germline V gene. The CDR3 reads CASSLLGQGSVEQFF. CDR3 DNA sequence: TGTGCCAGCAGCTTGTTGGGACAGGGATCTGTTGAGCAGTTCTTC.

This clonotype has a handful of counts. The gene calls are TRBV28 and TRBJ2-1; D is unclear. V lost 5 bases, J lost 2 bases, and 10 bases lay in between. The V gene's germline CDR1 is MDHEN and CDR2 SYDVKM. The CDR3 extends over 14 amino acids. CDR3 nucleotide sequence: TGTGCCAGCAGTCCCCCGACAACCTACAATGAGCAGTTCTTC. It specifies CASSPPTTYNEQFF. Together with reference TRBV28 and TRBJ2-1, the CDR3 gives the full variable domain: DVKVTQSSRYLVKRTGEKVFLECVQDMDHENMFWYRQDPGLGLRLIYFSYDVKMKEKGDIPEGYSVSREKKERFSLILESASTNQTSMYLCASSPPTTYNEQFFGPGTRLTVL.

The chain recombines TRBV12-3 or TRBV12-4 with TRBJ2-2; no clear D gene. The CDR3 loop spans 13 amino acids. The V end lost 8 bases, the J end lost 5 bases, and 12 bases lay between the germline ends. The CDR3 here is CASQESVTGELFF. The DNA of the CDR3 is TGTGCCAGCCAAGAGAGCGTTACCGGGGAGCTGTTTTTT.

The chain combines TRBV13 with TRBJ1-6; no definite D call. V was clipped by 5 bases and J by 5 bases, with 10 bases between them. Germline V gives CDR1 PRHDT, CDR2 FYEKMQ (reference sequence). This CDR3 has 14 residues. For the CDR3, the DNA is TGTGCCAGCAGCCCCCGGGAGCATAATTCACCCCTCCACTTT. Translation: CASSPREHNSPLHF. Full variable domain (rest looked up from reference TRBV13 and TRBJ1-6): AAGVIQSPRHLIKEKRETATLKCYPIPRHDTVYWYQQGPGQDPQFLISFYEKMQSDKGSIPDRFSAQQFSDYHSELNMSSLELGDSALYFCASSPREHNSPLHFGNGTRLTVT.

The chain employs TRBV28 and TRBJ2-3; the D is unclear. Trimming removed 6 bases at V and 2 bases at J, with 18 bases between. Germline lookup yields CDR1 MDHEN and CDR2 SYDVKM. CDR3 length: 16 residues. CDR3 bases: TGTGCCAGCAGACGATCTGTTTGGGGTTTCACAGATACGCAGTATTTT. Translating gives CASRRSVWGFTDTQYF.

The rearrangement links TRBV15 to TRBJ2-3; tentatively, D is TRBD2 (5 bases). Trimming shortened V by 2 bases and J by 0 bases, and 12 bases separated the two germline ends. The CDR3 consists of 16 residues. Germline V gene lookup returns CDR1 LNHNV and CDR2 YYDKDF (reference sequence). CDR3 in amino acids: CATSRREKLSTDTQYF. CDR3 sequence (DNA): TGTGCCACCAGCAGAAGGGAGAAATTGAGCACAGATACGCAGTATTTT.